This T cell receptor beta chain emerged from a study of beta chain features in type 1 diabetes. Notes on this clone: This same CDR3 is encoded by further DNA sequences in the sample.

V was cut by 3 bases and J by 2 bases, with 4 bases left in between. Germline lookup yields CDR1 SGHNT and CDR2 YYREEE (reference sequence). This CDR3 spans 12 amino acids. Of the isolated RNA, all was reverse transcribed, and so the sequenced material was expressed TCRB transcripts. TCRdb's copy holds only in-frame clones and misses some; the assay was immunoSEQ multiplex PCR. The sample holds roughly 180,000 clones, 10% to 15% seen once. The gene calls are TRBV5-4 and TRBJ2-3, with D hard to call. This receptor was obtained from a woman under 30 in good health. What was sequenced was central memory CD4+ T cells from blood. The chain's CDR3 is CASSSYTDTQYF. As DNA, the CDR3 is TGTGCCAGCAGCTCGTACACAGATACGCAGTATTTT.